This T cell receptor beta chain emerged from a study of T cells in Graves' hyperthyroidism and ophthalmopathy. The V end lost 5 bases, the J end lost 3 bases, and 15 bases lay between the germline ends. Germline assignment: CDR1 SGHAT and CDR2 FQDESV (reference sequence). CDR3 length equals 15 residues. Amplified regions were TCR beta CDR3 sequences from RNA transcripts. HTBI primers drove first-round RT-PCR of the TCR CDR3. MiXCR was run by TCRdb on the multiplex PCR reads, yielding one entry per CDR3 protein. The data hold some 400,000 distinct CDR3 sequences, with over 11% observed a single time. In its sample, this clonotype was seen many times. Each diagnosis was grounded in clinical symptoms, serum thyroxine and TRAb, thyroid ultrasound, and orbital computed tomography.

The sequenced material came from blood. The chain recombines TRBV11-1 with TRBJ2-3, with D possibly being TRBD1 (5 bases). This clonotype was obtained from a woman aged 60 to 75 with Graves' hyperthyroidism. The CDR3: CASSLQDTTTDTQYF. Here the CDR3 DNA reads TGTGCCAGCAGCCTACAGGACACGACGACAGATACGCAGTATTTT.